A single sample gave rise to the 3 T cell receptor beta chains below, sequenced in a study of shared clonotypes between healthy human individuals. TCRdb's table, derived via immunoSEQ multiplex PCR, lists solely in-frame clones and lacks some. The data show 550,000 to 600,000 clones, about 98% seen once. Naive CD8 cells were CD45RO-negative, positively selected for CCR7, excluding terminally differentiated effector memory CD45RA+ cells. Sequenced sample: naive CD8+ T cells sorted from blood. Receptors were obtained from a man aged 25 to 40 in good health.

This clone has a single count. The chain employs TRBV6-1 and TRBJ2-5; D is unresolved. V gave up 7 bases and J gave up 4 bases, with 13 bases separating them. The germline V gene has CDR1 MNHNS and CDR2 SASEGT. This CDR3 comprises 13 residues. CDR3: CASKGVLVETQYF. Here the CDR3 DNA reads TGTGCCAGCAAGGGCGTTTTGGTAGAGACCCAGTACTTC.

V usage is TRBV5-4 and J usage is TRBJ2-5, with a possible D match to TRBD1 (5 bases). CDR1 SGHNT and CDR2 YYREEE come from the germline V gene (reference sequence). The germline V and J ends were trimmed by 3 bases and 1 base, with 13 bases remaining between them. This CDR3 contains 15 residues. CDR3 sequence: CASSSIERGQETQYF. CDR3 bases: TGTGCCAGCAGCTCCATAGAAAGGGGCCAAGAGACCCAGTACTTC.

This clone was counted a single time. This chain links TRBV27 with TRBJ2-1; 10 bases line up with TRBD2. Unmatched junction bases numbered 6, after V lost 5 bases and J lost 2 bases. The CDR3 is made up of 16 amino acids. The germline V gene has CDR1 MNHEY and CDR2 SMNVEV (reference sequence). CDR3 amino acids: CASSILTSGPYNEQFF. CDR3 DNA: TGTGCCAGCAGTATCCTGACTAGCGGGCCCTACAATGAGCAGTTCTTC.